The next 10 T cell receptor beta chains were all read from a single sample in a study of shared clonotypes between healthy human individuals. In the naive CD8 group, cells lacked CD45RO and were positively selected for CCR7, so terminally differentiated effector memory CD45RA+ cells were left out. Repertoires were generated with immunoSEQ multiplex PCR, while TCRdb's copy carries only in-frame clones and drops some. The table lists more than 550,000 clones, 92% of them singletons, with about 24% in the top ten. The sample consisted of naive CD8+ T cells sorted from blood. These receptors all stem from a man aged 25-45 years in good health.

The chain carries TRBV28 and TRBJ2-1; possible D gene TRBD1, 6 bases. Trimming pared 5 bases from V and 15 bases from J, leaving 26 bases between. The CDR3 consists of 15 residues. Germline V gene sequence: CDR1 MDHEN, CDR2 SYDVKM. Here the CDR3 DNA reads TGTGCCAGCAGTATTGGGGCTCTCCGGGGACAAGGATTGTTCTTC. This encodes CASSIGALRGQGLFF.

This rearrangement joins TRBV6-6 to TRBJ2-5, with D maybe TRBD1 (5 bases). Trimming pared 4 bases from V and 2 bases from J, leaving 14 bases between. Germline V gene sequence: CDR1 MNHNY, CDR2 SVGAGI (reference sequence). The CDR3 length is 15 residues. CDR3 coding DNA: TGTGCCAGCAGTTCTGCCTTTCGACAGCAAGAGACCCAGTACTTC. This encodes CASSSAFRQQETQYF.

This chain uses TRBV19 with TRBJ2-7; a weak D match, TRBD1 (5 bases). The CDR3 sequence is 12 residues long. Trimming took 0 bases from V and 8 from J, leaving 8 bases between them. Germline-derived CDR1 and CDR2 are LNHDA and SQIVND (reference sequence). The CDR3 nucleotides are TGTGCCAGTAGTATAGACAGGGTCCAGCAGTACTTC. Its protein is CASSIDRVQQYF.

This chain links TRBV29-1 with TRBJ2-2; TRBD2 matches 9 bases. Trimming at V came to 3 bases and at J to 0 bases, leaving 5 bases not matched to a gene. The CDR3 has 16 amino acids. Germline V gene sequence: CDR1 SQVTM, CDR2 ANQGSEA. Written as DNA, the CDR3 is TGCAGCGTTGAGATTAGCGGGAGATCGAACACCGGGGAGCTGTTTTTT. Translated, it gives CSVEISGRSNTGELFF.

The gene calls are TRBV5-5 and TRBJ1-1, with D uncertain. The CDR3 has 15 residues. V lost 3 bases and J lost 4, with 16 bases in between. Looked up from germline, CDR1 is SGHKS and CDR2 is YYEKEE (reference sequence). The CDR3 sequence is CASSYDIRGSTEAFF. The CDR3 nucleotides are TGTGCCAGCAGCTACGACATCCGGGGAAGCACTGAAGCTTTCTTT.

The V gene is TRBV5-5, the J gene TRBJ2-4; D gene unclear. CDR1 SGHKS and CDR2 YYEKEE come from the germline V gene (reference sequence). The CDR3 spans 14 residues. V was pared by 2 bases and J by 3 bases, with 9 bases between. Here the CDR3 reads CASSFQEYKNIQYF. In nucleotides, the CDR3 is TGTGCCAGCAGCTTCCAAGAATACAAAAACATTCAGTACTTC.

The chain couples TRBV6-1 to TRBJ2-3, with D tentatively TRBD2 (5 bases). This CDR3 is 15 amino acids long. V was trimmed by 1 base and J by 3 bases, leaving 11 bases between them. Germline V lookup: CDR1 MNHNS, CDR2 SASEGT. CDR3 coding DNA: TGTGCCAGCAGTGAAGGGCCCAGCGGAACAGATACGCAGTATTTT. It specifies CASSEGPSGTDTQYF.

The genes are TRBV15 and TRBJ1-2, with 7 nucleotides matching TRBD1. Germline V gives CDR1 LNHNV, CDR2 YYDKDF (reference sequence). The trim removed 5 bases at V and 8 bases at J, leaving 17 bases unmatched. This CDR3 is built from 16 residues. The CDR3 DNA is TGTGCCACCAGCTATGATACCTTACAGGGGACTAAAGGCTACACCTTC. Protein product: CATSYDTLQGTKGYTF.

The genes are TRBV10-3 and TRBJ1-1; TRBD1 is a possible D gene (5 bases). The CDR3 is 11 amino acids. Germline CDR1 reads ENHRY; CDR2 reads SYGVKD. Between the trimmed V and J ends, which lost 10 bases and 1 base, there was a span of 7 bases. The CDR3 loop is CARQKNTEAFF. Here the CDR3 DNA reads TGTGCCAGACAGAAGAACACTGAAGCTTTCTTT.

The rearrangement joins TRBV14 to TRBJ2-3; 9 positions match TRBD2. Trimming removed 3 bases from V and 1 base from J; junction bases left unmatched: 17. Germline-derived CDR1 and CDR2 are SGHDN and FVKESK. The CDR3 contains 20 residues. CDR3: CASSHGAGGSTSFGTDTQYF. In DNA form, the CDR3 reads TGTGCCAGCAGCCACGGGGCGGGAGGGTCAACCTCCTTTGGCACAGATACGCAGTATTTT.